The source of this TCR beta chain is a study of T cell repertoires in cytomegalovirus infection. In the study overall: Epitope selection comprised recently identified HLA-C-restricted CMV epitopes and well-studied HLA-B-restricted CMV epitopes. It was the public TCR beta signatures that indicated both CMV infection and matching HLA type. Points from the study as a whole: Dominating the ex vivo response were TCR beta clonotypes that were CMV-specific and HLA-C-restricted. Cumulative public TCR beta family frequency identified CMV carriers with the relevant HLA.

MiXCR was run by TCRdb on the reads, yielding one entry per CDR3 protein. Among more than 250,000 distinct CDR3 sequences listed, roughly 25% were seen once. V dropped 0 bases and J dropped 7 bases, with 15 bases sitting between them. Germline CDR1 reads MNHGY; CDR2 reads SAAAGT. This CDR3 is built from 16 residues. Concerning this clonotype: What it binds is not known.

The rearrangement uses TRBV6-8 and TRBJ2-2; D possibly corresponds to TRBD2 (6 bases). The sequencing here drew on cultured PBMCs, taken from culture after CMV antigen stimulation. The TCR originated in a human donor in good health (CMV status not recorded). Some clones in this sample may be carry-over from other donors' samples. The DNA for the CDR3 is TGTGCCAGCAGTTACTCGGCGGGAACAGAGAACGGGGAGCTGTTTTTT. Protein product: CASSYSAGTENGELFF.